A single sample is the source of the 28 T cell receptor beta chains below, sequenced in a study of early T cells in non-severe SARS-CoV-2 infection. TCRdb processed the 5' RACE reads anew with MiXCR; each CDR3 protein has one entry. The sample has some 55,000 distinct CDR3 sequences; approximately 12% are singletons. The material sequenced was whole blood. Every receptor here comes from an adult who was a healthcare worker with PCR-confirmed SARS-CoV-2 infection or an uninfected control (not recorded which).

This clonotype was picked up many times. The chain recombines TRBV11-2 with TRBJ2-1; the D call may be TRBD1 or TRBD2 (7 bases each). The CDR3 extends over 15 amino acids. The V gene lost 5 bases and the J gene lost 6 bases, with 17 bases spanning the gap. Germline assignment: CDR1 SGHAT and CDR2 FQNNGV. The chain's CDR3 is CASSRAGGGPNEQFF. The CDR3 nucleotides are TGTGCCAGCAGCCGGGCAGGGGGGGGCCCCAATGAGCAGTTCTTC.

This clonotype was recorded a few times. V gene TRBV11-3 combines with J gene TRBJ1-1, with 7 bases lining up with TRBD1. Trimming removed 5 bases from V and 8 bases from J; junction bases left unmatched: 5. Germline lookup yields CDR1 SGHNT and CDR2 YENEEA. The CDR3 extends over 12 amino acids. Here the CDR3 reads CASSRGQSEAFF. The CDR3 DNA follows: TGTGCCAGCAGCCGGGGACAGTCAGAAGCTTTCTTT. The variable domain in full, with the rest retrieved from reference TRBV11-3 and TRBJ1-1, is EAGVVQSPRYKIIEKKQPVAFWCNPISGHNTLYWYLQNLGQGPELLIRYENEEAVDDSQLPKDRFSAERLKGVDSTLKIQPAELGDSAVYLCASSRGQSEAFFGQGTRLTVV.

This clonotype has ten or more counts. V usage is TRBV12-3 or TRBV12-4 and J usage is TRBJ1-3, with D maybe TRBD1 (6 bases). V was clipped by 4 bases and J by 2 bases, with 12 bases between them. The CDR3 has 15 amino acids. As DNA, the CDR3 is TGTGCCAGCAGTTCCGGGACAAGAGCTGGAAACACCATATATTTT. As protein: CASSSGTRAGNTIYF.

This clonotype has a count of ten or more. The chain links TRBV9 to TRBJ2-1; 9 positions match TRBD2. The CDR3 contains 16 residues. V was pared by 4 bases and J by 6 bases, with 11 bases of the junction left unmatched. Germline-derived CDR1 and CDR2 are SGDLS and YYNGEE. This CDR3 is CASSTFLAGGPNEQFF. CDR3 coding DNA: TGTGCCAGCAGCACCTTCTTGGCGGGAGGGCCCAATGAGCAGTTCTTC.

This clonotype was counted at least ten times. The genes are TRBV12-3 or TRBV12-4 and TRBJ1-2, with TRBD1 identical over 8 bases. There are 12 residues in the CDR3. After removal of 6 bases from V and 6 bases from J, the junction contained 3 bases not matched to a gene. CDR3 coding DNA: TGTGCCAGCAGCCCGACAGGGGATGGCTACACCTTC. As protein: CASSPTGDGYTF.

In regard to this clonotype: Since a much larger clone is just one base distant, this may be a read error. The CDR3 protein is CASMRFWNSSLHF. The DNA of the CDR3 is TGTGCCAGCATGCGGTTTTGGAATTCATCCCTCCACTTT. V is TRBV6-5 and J is TRBJ1-6; D gene unclear. The CDR3 spans 13 residues. CDR1 MNHEY and CDR2 SVGAGI come from the germline V gene.

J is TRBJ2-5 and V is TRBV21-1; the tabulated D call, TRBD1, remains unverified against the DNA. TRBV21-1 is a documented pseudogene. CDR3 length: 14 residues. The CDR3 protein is CASSKLGQQETQYF. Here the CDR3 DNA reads TGTGCCAGCAGCAAATTGGGACAACAAGAGACCCAGTACTTC.

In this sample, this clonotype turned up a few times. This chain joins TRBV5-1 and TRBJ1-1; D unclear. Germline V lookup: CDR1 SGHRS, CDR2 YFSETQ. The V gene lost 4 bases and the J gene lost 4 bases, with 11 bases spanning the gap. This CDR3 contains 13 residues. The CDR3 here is CASSQPAGTEAFF. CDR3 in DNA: TGCGCCAGCAGCCAACCGGCGGGCACTGAAGCTTTCTTT.

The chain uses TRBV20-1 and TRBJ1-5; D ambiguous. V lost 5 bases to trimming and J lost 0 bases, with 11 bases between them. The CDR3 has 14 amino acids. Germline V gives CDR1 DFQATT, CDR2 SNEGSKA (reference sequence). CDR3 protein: CSAPPLNSNQPQHF. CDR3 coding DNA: TGCAGTGCTCCCCCGCTGAATAGCAATCAGCCCCAGCATTTT.

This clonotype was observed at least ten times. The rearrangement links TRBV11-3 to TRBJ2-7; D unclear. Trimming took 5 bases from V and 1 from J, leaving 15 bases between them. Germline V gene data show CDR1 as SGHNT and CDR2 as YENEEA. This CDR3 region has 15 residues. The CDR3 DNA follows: TGTGCCAGCAGCCCGGCTCGGCTCTCGTCCTACGAGCAGTACTTC. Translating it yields CASSPARLSSYEQYF.

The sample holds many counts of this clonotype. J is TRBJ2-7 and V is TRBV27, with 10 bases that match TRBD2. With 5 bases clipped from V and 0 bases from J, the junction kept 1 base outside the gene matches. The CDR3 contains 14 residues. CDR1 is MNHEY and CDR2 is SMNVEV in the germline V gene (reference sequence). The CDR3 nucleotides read TGTGCCAGCAGTGCTAGCGGGAGCTCCTACGAGCAGTACTTC. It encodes CASSASGSSYEQYF.

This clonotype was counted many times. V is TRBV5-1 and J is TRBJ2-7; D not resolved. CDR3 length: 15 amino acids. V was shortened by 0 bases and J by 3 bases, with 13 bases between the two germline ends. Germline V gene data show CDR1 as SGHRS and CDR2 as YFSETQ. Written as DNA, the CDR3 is TGCGCCAGCAGCTTGGGGCCAGAAAGGATCTACGAGCAGTACTTC. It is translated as CASSLGPERIYEQYF.

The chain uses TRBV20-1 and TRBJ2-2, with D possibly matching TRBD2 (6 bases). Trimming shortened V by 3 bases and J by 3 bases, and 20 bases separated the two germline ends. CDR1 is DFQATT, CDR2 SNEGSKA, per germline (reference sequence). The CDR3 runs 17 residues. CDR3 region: CSASSGSDLGDTGELFF. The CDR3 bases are TGCAGTGCTAGCTCCGGGAGCGACTTAGGAGACACCGGGGAGCTGTTTTTT.

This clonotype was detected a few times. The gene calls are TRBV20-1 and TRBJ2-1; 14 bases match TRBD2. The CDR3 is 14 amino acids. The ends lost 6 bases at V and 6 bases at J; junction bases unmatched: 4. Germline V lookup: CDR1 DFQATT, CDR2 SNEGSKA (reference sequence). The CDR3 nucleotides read TGCAGTGCAGACGGGACTAGCGGGAGCAATGAGCAGTTCTTC. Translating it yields CSADGTSGSNEQFF.

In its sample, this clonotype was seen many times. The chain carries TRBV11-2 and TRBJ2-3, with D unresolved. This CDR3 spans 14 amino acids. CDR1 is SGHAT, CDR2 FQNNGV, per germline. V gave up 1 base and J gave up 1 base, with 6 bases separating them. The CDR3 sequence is CASSLVYGTDTQYF. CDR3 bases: TGTGCCAGCAGCTTAGTTTACGGCACAGATACGCAGTATTTT.

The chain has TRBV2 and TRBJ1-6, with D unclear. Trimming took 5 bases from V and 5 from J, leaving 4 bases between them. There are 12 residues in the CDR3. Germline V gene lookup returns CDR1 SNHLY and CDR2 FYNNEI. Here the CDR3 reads CASSTDNSPLHF. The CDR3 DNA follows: TGTGCCAGCAGTACAGATAATTCACCCCTCCACTTT.

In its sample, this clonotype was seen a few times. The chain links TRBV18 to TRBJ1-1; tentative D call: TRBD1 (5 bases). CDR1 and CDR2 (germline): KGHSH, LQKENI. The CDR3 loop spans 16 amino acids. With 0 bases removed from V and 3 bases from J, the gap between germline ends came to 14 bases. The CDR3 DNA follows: TGTGCCAGCTCACCACCGGTCGGGCGGGGGTACACTGAAGCTTTCTTT. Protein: CASSPPVGRGYTEAFF.

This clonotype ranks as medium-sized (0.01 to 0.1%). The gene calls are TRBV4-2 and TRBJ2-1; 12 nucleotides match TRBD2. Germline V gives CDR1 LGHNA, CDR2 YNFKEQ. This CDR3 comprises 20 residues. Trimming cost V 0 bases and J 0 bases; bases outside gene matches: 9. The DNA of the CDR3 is TGTGCCAGCAGCCAAGATGGAAGGACTAGCGGGGTGAGCTCCTACAATGAGCAGTTCTTC. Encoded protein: CASSQDGRTSGVSSYNEQFF.

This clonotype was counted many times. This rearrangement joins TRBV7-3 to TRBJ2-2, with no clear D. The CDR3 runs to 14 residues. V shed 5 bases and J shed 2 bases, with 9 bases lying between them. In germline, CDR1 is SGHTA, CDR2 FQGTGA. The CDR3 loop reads CASSRDSNTGELFF. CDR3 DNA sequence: TGTGCCAGCAGCCGAGACTCAAACACCGGGGAGCTGTTTTTT.

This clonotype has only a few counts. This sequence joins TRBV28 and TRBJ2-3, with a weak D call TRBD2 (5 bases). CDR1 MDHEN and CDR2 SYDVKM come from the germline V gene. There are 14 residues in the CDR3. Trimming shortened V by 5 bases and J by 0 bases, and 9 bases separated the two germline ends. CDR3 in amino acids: CASSASGSTDTQYF. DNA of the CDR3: TGTGCCAGCAGTGCAAGCGGTAGCACAGATACGCAGTATTTT.

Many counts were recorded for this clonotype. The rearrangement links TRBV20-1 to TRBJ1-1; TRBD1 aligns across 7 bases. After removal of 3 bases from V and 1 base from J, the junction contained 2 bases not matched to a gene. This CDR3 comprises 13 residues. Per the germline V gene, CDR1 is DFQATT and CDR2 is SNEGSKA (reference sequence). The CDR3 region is CSASRGRNTEAFF. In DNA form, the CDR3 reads TGCAGTGCTAGCAGGGGGAGGAACACTGAAGCTTTCTTT.

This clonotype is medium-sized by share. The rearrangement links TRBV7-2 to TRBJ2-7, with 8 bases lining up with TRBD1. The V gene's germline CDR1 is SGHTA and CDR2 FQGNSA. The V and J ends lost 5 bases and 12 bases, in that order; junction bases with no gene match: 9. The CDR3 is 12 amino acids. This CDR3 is CASSLPGQGLYF. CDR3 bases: TGTGCCAGCAGCCTCCCAGGACAGGGTTTGTACTTC. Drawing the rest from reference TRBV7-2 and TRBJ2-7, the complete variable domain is GAGVSQSPSNKVTEKGKDVELRCDPISGHTALYWYRQSLGQGLEFLIYFQGNSAPDKSGLPSDRFSAERTGGSVSTLTIQRTQQEDSAVYLCASSLPGQGLYFGPGTRLTVT.

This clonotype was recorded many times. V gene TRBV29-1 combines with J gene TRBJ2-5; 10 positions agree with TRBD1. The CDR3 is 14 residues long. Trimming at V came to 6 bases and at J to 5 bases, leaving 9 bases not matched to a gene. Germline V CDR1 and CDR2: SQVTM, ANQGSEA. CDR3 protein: CSVRQGARKETQYF. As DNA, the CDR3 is TGCAGCGTGCGACAGGGGGCCCGTAAGGAGACCCAGTACTTC.

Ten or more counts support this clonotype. CDR3 nucleotide sequence: TGTGCCAGCAGTTTAATGGCAGGGAGTATTGGCGGGGAGCTGTTTTTT. It specifies CASSLMAGSIGGELFF. This rearrangement joins TRBV28 to TRBJ2-2, with D possibly called TRBD1 or TRBD2 (5 bases each). The CDR3 is 16 amino acids. V was trimmed by 2 bases and J by 7 bases, leaving 17 bases between them. Germline lookup yields CDR1 MDHEN and CDR2 SYDVKM.

The CDR3 here is CASTQNTGELFF. In DNA form, the CDR3 reads TGCGCCAGCACCCAAAACACCGGGGAGCTGTTTTTT. The J gene is TRBJ2-2, the V gene TRBV5-1; D is uncertain. The germline CDR1 and CDR2 sequences are SGHRS and YFSETQ. Trimming stripped 6 bases from V and 2 bases from J, with 5 bases between. CDR3 length equals 12 residues. The whole variable domain, filled in from reference TRBV5-1 and TRBJ2-2, reads KAGVTQTPRYLIKTRGQQVTLSCSPISGHRSVSWYQQTPGQGLQFLFEYFSETQRNKGNFPGRFSGRQFSNSRSEMNVSTLELGDSALYLCASTQNTGELFFGEGSRLTVL.

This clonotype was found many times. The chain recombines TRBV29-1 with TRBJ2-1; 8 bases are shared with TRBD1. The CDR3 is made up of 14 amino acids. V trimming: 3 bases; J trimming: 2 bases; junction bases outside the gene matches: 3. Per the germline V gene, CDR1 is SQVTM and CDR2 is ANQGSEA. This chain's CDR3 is CSVDGTGTYNEQFF. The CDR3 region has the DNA TGCAGCGTTGACGGGACAGGTACCTACAATGAGCAGTTCTTC.

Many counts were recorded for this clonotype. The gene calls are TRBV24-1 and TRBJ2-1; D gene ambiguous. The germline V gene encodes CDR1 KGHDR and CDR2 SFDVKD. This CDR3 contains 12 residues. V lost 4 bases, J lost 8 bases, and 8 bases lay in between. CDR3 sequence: CATSERLDEQFF. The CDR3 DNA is TGTGCCACCAGTGAGCGTCTGGATGAGCAGTTCTTC.

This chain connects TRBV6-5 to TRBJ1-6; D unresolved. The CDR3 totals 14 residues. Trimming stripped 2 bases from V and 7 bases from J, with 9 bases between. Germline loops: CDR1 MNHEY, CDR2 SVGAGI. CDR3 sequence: CASSYSSLNSPLHF. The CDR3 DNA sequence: TGTGCCAGCAGTTACAGCTCCCTGAATTCACCCCTCCACTTT.